This T cell receptor (beta chain) was captured in a study of T cell changes during pregnancy in multiple sclerosis. Clones were sequenced by immunoSEQ multiplex PCR, and TCRdb holds only the in-frame ones, with some missing. The top ten hold roughly 0.7% of the sample, which has tens of thousands of clones, roughly nine tenths seen once. V was pared by 3 bases and J by 1 base, with 4 bases of the junction left unmatched. This CDR3 spans 15 amino acids. Germline loops: CDR1 MNHNS, CDR2 SASEGT. The rearrangement uses TRBV6-1 and TRBJ1-1; 8 positions agree with TRBD1. This receptor was taken from a female donor in good health, enrolled as a control in a pregnancy study. The sample here was peripheral blood, taken in the third trimester of pregnancy. The CDR3 region has the DNA TGTGCCAGCAGTGAGCAGGGGGCCTGGAACACTGAAGCTTTCTTT. Protein product: CASSEQGAWNTEAFF.